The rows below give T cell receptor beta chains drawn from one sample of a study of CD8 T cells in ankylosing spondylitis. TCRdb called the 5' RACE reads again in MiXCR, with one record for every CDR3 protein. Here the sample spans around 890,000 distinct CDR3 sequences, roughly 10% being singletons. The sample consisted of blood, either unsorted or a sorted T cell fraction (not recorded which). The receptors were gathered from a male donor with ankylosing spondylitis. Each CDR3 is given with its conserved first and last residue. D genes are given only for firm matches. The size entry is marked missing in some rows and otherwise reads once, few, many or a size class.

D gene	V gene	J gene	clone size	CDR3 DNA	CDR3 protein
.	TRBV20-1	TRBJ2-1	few	TGCAGTGCTAGAGATTACACTAGTGGTTACAATGAGCAGTTCTTC	CSARDYTSGYNEQFF
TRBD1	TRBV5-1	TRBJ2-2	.	TGCGCCAGCAGTCCGGGACAGGTGGTCACCGGGGAGCTGTTTTTT	CASSPGQVVTGELFF
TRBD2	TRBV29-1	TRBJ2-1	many	TGCAGCGTTGGACTAGCGCGAACCTACAATGAGCAGTTCTTC	CSVGLARTYNEQFF
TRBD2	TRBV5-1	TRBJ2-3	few	TGCGCCAGCAGCCAGACACTAGCGGGACCCGCGGATACGCAGTATTTT	CASSQTLAGPADTQYF
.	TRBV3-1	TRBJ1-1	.	TGTGCCAGCAGCCTACCCCTGACAGGTGGTTACACTGAAGCTTTCTTT	CASSLPLTGGYTEAFF
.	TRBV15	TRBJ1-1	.	TGTGCCACCAGCCCTTTGGACCCGGTGGGTGAAGCTTTCTTT	CATSPLDPVGEAFF
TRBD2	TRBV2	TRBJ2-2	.	TGTGCCAGCAGTCCCACTAGCGGGAGAATCACCGGGGAGCTGTTTTTT	CASSPTSGRITGELFF
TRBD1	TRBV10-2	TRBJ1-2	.	TGCGCCAGCAGTGACCCGGGACAGGAAAATTATGGCTACACCTTC	CASSDPGQENYGYTF
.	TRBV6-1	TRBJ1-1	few	TGTGCCAGCACCCAGCGTCGGGGGGCAAACACTGAAGCTTTCTTT	CASTQRRGANTEAFF
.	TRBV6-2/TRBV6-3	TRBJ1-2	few	TGTGCCAGCAGTTACTTCCCGACATTTCGATATGGCTACACCTTC	CASSYFPTFRYGYTF
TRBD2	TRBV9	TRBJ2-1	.	TGTGCCAGCAGCGGGACTAGCGGGTACTCCTACAATGAGCAGTTCTTC	CASSGTSGYSYNEQFF
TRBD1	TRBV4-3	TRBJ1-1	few	TGCGCCAGCAGCCAAGACTTAAGGTCAGGGGGGAGAACTGAAGCTTTCTTT	CASSQDLRSGGRTEAFF
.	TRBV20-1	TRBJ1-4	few	TGCAGTGCGAATGTCGGGGCCGCGCACAATGAAAAACTGTTTTTT	CSANVGAAHNEKLFF
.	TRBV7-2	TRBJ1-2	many	TGTGCCAGCACCCACCACGGGGGCAGGGCGTACTATGGCTACACCTTC	CASTHHGGRAYYGYTF
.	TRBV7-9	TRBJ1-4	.	TGTGCCAGCAGCCCAAGGGTAGTTGGAAAACTGTTTTTT	CASSPRVVGKLFF
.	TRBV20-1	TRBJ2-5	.	TGCAGTGCAACTCTAAGGCAGACCCAGTACTTC	CSATLRQTQYF
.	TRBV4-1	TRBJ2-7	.	TGCGCCAGCAGTGCTCCGGGGGCCCGTTCTATTTACGAGCAGTACTTC	CASSAPGARSIYEQYF
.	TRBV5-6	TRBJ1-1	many	TGTGCCAGCAGTCGCGACAGTCCCGAAGCTTTCTTT	CASSRDSPEAFF
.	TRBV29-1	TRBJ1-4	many	TGCAGCGCTGTCTCGAGGGGGGCTGATGAAAAACTGTTTTTT	CSAVSRGADEKLFF
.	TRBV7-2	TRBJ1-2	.	TGTGCCAGCAGCTTATTCTTCGTCTCGATGGGGGGCTACACCTTC	CASSLFFVSMGGYTF
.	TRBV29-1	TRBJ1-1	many	TGCAGCGTTGCCTGGGACACTGAAGCTTTCTTT	CSVAWDTEAFF
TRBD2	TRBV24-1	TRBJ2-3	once	TGTGCCACCAGTGAGATGGGTGGCGGGAGTGGGAATACGCAGTATTTT	CATSEMGGGSGNTQYF
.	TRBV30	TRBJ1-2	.	TGTGCCTGGAGTGTTGGTCCGAATAACTATGGCTACACCTTC	CAWSVGPNNYGYTF
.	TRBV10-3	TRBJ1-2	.	TGTGCCATCAGTGGGTTTGGGGATGGCTACACCTTC	CAISGFGDGYTF
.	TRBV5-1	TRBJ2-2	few	TGCGCCAGCAGCCCCCCCGGGGGCCCGAACACCGGGGAGCTGTTTTTT	CASSPPGGPNTGELFF
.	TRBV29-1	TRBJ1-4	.	TGCAGCGTTAAGACGGTCTCTAATGAAAAACTGTTTTTT	CSVKTVSNEKLFF
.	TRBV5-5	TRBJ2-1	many	TGTGCCAGCAGCTTCCGCCTGGTCGATGAGCAGTTCTTC	CASSFRLVDEQFF
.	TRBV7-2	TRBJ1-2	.	TGTGCCAGCGTTCTGAGGGGCCAGGGAACCGATGGCTACACCTTC	CASVLRGQGTDGYTF
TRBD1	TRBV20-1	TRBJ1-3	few	TGCAGTGCTAGAAACGCGGACAGGGGGCCTTTAAACACCATATATTTT	CSARNADRGPLNTIYF
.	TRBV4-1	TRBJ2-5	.	TGCGCCAGCAGCCGATTAGGGACCTTCGGGGAGACCCAGTACTTC	CASSRLGTFGETQYF
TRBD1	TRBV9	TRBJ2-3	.	TGTGCCAGCAGGCCTCCGGGACAGGGCACAGATACGCAGTATTTT	CASRPPGQGTDTQYF
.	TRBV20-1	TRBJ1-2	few	TGCAGTGCTAGAGATGCAGCAAACTATGGCTACACCTTC	CSARDAANYGYTF
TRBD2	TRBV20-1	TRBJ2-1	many	TGCAGTGCTAGAGATTTTAAGGCGGTAGCGGGGGGGCTGTACAATGAGCAGTTCTTC	CSARDFKAVAGGLYNEQFF
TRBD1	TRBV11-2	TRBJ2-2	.	TGTGCCAGCAGCAACCGGGACAGACCCACTTGGCTGTTTTTT	CASSNRDRPTWLFF
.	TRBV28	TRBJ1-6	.	TGTGCCAGCTTTCCGGGACGGAGTAATTCACCCCTCCACTTT	CASFPGRSNSPLHF
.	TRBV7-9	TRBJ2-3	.	TGTGCCAGCAGCTTGGGGCTAATCACCACAGATACGCAGTATTTT	CASSLGLITTDTQYF
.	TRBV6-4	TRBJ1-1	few	TGTGCCAGCAGTGATGGGGAAATTGAAGCTTTCTTT	CASSDGEIEAFF
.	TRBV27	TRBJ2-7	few	TGTGCCAGCAGCCTAGGGGGGACAGCGATCTACGAGCAGTACTTC	CASSLGGTAIYEQYF
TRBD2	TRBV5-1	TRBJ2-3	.	TGCGCCAGCAGCTTCGGACTAGCGGGAGTTACAGATACGCAGTATTTT	CASSFGLAGVTDTQYF
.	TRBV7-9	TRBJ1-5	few	TGTGCCAGCAGCGCACGGGTCGATCAGCCCCAGCATTTT	CASSARVDQPQHF
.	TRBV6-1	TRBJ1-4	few	TGTGCCAGCAGGAGGGGGGAAGGAGGTGAAAAACTGTTTTTT	CASRRGEGGEKLFF
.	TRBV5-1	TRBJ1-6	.	TGCGCCAGCACGCCGGAGGGACGGCAGGCGAATTCACCCCTCCACTTT	CASTPEGRQANSPLHF
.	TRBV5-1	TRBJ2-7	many	TGCGCCAGCAATTCAGGGGACAAGAACGAGCAGTACTTC	CASNSGDKNEQYF
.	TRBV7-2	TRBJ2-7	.	TGTGCCAGCAGTCGATCAATCGGCTACGAGCAGTACTTC	CASSRSIGYEQYF
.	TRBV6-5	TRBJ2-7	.	TGTGCCAGCAGTTACGTGACCGATGCCGAGCAGTACTTC	CASSYVTDAEQYF
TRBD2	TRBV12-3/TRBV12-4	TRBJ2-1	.	TGTGCCAGCAGCCCCATCAGCGGGGGCTACAATGAGCAGTTCTTC	CASSPISGGYNEQFF
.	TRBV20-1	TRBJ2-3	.	TGCAGTGCTAGGACGGCCTCGGGGACAGATACGCAGTATTTT	CSARTASGTDTQYF
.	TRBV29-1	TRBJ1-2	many	TGCAGCGGCGGGGGTACACTTGGCTACACCTTC	CSGGGTLGYTF
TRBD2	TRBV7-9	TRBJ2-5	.	TGTGCCAGCAGCCAGCGGGGGACCCAGGGTGAGACCCAGTACTTC	CASSQRGTQGETQYF
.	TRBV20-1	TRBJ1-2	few	TGCAGTGCTAGAGTCCTGGGGCTAAGGGGCGACTATGGCTACACCTTC	CSARVLGLRGDYGYTF
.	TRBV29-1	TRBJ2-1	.	TGCAGCGGCCAACTAGAAGTCAATGAGCAGTTCTTC	CSGQLEVNEQFF
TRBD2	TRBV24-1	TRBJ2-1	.	TGTGCCACCAGTGATTCTACTAGCGACGCGTTCTCCTACAACGAGCAGTTCTTC	CATSDSTSDAFSYNEQFF
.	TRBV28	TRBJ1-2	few	TGTGCCAGCAGTTATGAAACCGGGAGCATCCTCTATGGCTACACCTTC	CASSYETGSILYGYTF
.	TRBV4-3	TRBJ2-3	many	TGCGCCAGCAGCCAAGATACCGGCACAGATACGCAGTATTTT	CASSQDTGTDTQYF
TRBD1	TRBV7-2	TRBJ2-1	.	TGTGCCAGCAGCTTGAGCCGGGACAGCTCCTACAATGAGCAGTTCTTC	CASSLSRDSSYNEQFF
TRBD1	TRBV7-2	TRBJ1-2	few	TGTGCCAGCAGCCGGGGGGACAGGGCTTTATTCTATGGCTACACCTTC	CASSRGDRALFYGYTF
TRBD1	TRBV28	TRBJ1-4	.	TGTGCCAGCAGTTTCCTCGGGACAGATGAAAAACTGTTTTTT	CASSFLGTDEKLFF
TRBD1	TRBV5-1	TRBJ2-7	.	TGCGCCAGCAGCAAAGGGACAGAAGGATCCTACGAGCAGTACTTC	CASSKGTEGSYEQYF
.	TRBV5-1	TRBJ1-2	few	TGCGCCAGCAGCTTGTCCGGGACGTACTCCGTTGGCTACACCTTC	CASSLSGTYSVGYTF